The 8 T cell receptor beta chains in this list originate from one sample, sequenced in a study of T cells in localized non-small cell lung cancer. Data came from immunoSEQ multiplex PCR; TCRdb stores just in-frame clones and leaves some out. This table holds approximately 81,000 clones, 88% found once. Sequencing used peripheral blood, obtained before any cancer treatment. Every receptor here comes from a woman aged 40-69 years with stage I squamous cell lung carcinoma.

In DNA, the CDR3 is TGTGCCATCAGTGAGTCGGGAGGGGATGAGCAGTTCTTC. Its protein product is CAISESGGDEQFF. The rearrangement uses TRBV10-3 and TRBJ2-1; 7 bases line up with TRBD2. The CDR3 totals 13 residues. Trimming removed 0 bases from V and 8 bases from J; junction bases left unmatched: 1. Germline V gives CDR1 ENHRY, CDR2 SYGVKD.

J is TRBJ1-6 and V is TRBV27; D uncertain. Trimming removed 3 bases at V and 0 bases at J, with 9 bases between. This CDR3 has 16 amino acids. Germline V gene lookup returns CDR1 MNHEY and CDR2 SMNVEV (reference sequence). CDR3 nucleotides: TGTGCCAGCAGTTTTACAGCGAGCTCCTATAATTCACCCCTCCACTTT. This sequence encodes CASSFTASSYNSPLHF.

Concerning this clone itself: Other nucleotide sequences from this sample produce the same CDR3. The chain couples TRBV5-1 to TRBJ2-1; possibly TRBD1 for D (6 bases). The CDR3 is 15 residues long. The V and J ends lost 3 bases and 0 bases respectively, with 10 bases between them. The V gene's germline CDR1 is SGHRS and CDR2 YFSETQ. The CDR3 spells CASSSGQRSYNEQFF. The CDR3 DNA sequence: TGCGCCAGCAGCTCAGGACAGCGCTCCTACAATGAGCAGTTCTTC.

The chain is built from TRBV5-1 and TRBJ1-5, with 9 bases matching TRBD1. Germline CDR1 is SGHRS and CDR2 is YFSETQ. After removal of 0 bases from V and 5 bases from J, the junction contained 0 bases not matched to a gene. CDR3 length: 14 amino acids. CDR3 protein: CASSLGTGDQPQHF. As DNA, the CDR3 is TGCGCCAGCAGCTTGGGGACAGGGGATCAGCCCCAGCATTTT. The full variable domain, completed using reference TRBV5-1 and TRBJ1-5, is KAGVTQTPRYLIKTRGQQVTLSCSPISGHRSVSWYQQTPGQGLQFLFEYFSETQRNKGNFPGRFSGRQFSNSRSEMNVSTLELGDSALYLCASSLGTGDQPQHFGDGTRLSIL.

The V gene is TRBV5-4, the J gene TRBJ2-7; D is undetermined. This CDR3 has 14 amino acids. V gave up 3 bases and J gave up 2 bases, with 12 bases separating them. The V gene's germline CDR1 is SGHNT and CDR2 YYREEE (reference sequence). The DNA for the CDR3 is TGTGCCAGCAGCTCGTTCTACCGGCCCTACGAGCAGTACTTC. As protein: CASSSFYRPYEQYF.

This chain links TRBV7-2 with TRBJ1-5; no firm D call. The V gene lost 1 base and the J gene lost 5 bases, with 15 bases spanning the gap. Germline lookup yields CDR1 SGHTA and CDR2 FQGNSA. This CDR3 spans 16 amino acids. The chain's CDR3 is CASSLEGRGVYQPQHF. The CDR3 bases are TGTGCCAGCAGCTTAGAGGGCCGGGGAGTCTATCAGCCCCAGCATTTT.

The chain carries TRBV7-3 and TRBJ2-3; D may be TRBD2 (5 bases). V lost 5 bases to trimming and J lost 0 bases, with 12 bases between them. Germline CDR1 is SGHTA and CDR2 is FQGTGA. This CDR3 is built from 15 residues. The CDR3 region is CASSIGKPSTDTQYF. CDR3 coding DNA: TGTGCCAGCAGCATCGGGAAACCTAGCACAGATACGCAGTATTTT.

The genes are TRBV11-3 and TRBJ2-2; no clear D. V shed 4 bases and J shed 5 bases, with 11 bases lying between them. CDR1 SGHNT and CDR2 YENEEA come from the germline V gene. The CDR3 is 14 residues long. The DNA for the CDR3 is TGTGCCAGCAGCTCAGGTTTGGGGACCGGGGAGCTGTTTTTT. Its translation: CASSSGLGTGELFF.